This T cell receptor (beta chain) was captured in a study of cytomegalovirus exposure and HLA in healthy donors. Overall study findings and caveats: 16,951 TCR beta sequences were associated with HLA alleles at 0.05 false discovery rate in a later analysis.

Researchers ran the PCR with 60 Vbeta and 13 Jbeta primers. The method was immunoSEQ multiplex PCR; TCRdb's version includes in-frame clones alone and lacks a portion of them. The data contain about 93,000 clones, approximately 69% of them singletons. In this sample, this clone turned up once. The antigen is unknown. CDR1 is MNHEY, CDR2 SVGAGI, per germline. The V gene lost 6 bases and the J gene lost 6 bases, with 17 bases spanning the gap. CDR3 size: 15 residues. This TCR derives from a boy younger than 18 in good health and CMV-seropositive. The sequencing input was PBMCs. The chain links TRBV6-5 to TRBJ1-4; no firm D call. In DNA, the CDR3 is TGTGCCAGCAGGCCCAAAGGGAGGGTTCATGAAAAACTGTTTTTT. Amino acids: CASRPKGRVHEKLFF.